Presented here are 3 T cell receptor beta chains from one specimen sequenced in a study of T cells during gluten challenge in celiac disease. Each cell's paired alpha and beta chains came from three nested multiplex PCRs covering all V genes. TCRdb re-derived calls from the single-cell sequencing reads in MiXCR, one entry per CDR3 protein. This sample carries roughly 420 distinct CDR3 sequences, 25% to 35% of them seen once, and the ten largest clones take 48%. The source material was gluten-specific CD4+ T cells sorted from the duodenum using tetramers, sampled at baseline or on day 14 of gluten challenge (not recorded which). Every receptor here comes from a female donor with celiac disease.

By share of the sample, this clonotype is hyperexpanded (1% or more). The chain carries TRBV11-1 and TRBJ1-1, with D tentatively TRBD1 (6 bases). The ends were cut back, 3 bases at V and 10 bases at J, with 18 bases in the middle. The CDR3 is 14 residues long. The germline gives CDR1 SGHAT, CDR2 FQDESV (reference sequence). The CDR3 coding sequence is TGTGCCAGCAGCTTCGCAGCGGGACAAGGTTCAGCTTTCTTT. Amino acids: CASSFAAGQGSAFF.

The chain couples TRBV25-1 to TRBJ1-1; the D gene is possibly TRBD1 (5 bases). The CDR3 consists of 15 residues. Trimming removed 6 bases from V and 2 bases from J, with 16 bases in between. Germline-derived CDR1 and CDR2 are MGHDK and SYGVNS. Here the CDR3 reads CASRWGGIRNTEAFF. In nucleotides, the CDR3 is TGTGCCAGCAGGTGGGGCGGGATAAGAAACACTGAAGCTTTCTTT.

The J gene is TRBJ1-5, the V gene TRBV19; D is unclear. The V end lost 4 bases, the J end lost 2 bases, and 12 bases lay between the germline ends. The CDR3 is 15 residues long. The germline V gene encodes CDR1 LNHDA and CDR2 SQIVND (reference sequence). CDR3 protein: CASSSSGIGNQPQHF. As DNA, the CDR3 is TGTGCCAGTAGTAGTTCGGGGATAGGCAATCAGCCCCAGCATTTT.